This TCR beta chain is drawn from a study of graft-versus-host responses after intestinal transplantation. The study's findings and limits: Within allografts, high graft-versus-host to host-versus-graft clonal ratios were seen among patients with graft-donor T cell macrochimerism.

Produced via immunoSEQ multiplex PCR; TCRdb's table is partial and in-frame only. This sample yields more than 100,000 clones, of which approximately 94% are seen a single time; 0.95% to 1.5% belongs to the top ten. Details on this clone: Its antigen remains unknown.

The V and J ends lost 9 bases and 6 bases, in that order; junction bases with no gene match: 4. Germline assignment: CDR1 LNHNV and CDR2 YYDKDF (reference sequence). This CDR3 has 12 amino acids. This receptor was identified in a human donor who received an intestinal transplant. The chain recombines TRBV15 with TRBJ1-2, with TRBD1 matching 10 bases. This specimen consisted of unstimulated CD8+ T cells sorted from spleen or lymph node cells, obtained before intestinal transplant. The CDR3, as DNA: TGTGCCACTGGGACAGGGGAAAATGGCTACACCTTC. Translating it yields CATGTGENGYTF.